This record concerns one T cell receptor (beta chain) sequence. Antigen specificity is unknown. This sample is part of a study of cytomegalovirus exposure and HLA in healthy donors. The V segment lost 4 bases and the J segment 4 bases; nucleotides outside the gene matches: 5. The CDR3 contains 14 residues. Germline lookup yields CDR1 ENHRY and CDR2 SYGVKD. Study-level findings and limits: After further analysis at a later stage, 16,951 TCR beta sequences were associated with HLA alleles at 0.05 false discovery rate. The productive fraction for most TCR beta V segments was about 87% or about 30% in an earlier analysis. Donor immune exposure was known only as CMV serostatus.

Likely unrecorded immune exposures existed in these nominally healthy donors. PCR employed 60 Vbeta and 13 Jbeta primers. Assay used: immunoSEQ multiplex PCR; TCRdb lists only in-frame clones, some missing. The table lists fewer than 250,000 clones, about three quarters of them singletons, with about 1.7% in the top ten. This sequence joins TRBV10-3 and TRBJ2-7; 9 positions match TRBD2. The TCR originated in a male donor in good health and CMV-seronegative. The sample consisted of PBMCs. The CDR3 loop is CAISGLAGSYEQYF. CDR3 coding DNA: TGTGCCATCAGTGGCCTAGCGGGGTCTTACGAGCAGTACTTC.